A single sample gave rise to the 8 T cell receptor beta chains below, sequenced in a study of control samples from healthy donors and cancer patients. Assay used: immunoSEQ multiplex PCR; TCRdb lists only in-frame clones, some missing. The table for this sample gives some 180,000 clones. Sequenced material: blood. All receptors come from a woman under 40 in good health.

The CDR3 DNA reads TGCGCCAGCAGCCAAGATCCCCCAGGGGAGTTGGGAGGAAACACCATATATTTT. Translation: CASSQDPPGELGGNTIYF. V usage is TRBV4-3 and J usage is TRBJ1-3, with a tentative D call TRBD1 (6 bases). The CDR3 has 18 residues. Germline V gene lookup returns CDR1 LGHNA and CDR2 YSLEER. V lost 0 bases, J lost 4 bases, and 19 bases lay in between.

V is TRBV6-5 and J is TRBJ1-3, with D tentatively TRBD1 (6 bases). Trimming pared 7 bases from V and 4 bases from J, leaving 11 bases between. CDR1 and CDR2 (germline): MNHEY, SVGAGI. The CDR3 is 13 residues long. CDR3 amino acids: CASIGGPGNTIYF. As DNA, the CDR3 is TGTGCCAGCATTGGGGGCCCCGGAAACACCATATATTTT.

The chain recombines TRBV7-6 with TRBJ1-5; D not resolved. Germline CDR1 reads SGHVS; CDR2 reads FNYEAQ. The germline V and J ends were trimmed by 1 base and 4 bases, with 5 bases remaining between them. This CDR3 is 13 amino acids long. CDR3 amino acids: CASSLDQNQPQHF. The CDR3 DNA sequence: TGTGCCAGCAGCTTAGATCAGAATCAGCCCCAGCATTTT.

The gene calls are TRBV5-1 and TRBJ2-3, with D possibly being TRBD2 (5 bases). V lost 4 bases and J lost 5, with 17 bases in between. Looked up from germline, CDR1 is SGHRS and CDR2 is YFSETQ. The CDR3 covers 15 residues. CDR3 coding DNA: TGCGCCAGCAGCACCACTCGGGGAGCAGGAGATACGCAGTATTTT. Protein product: CASSTTRGAGDTQYF.

V and J are TRBV20-1 and TRBJ1-5, with a weak D call TRBD1 (5 bases). The V end lost 3 bases, the J end lost 4 bases, and 10 bases lay between the germline ends. In germline, CDR1 is DFQATT, CDR2 SNEGSKA (reference sequence). The CDR3 covers 13 residues. The CDR3 loop reads CSASLTDNQPQHF. DNA of the CDR3: TGCAGTGCTAGTTTGACAGATAATCAGCCCCAGCATTTT.

The genes are TRBV19 and TRBJ2-5, with 9 bases aligning to TRBD1. V gave up 5 bases and J gave up 6 bases; unmatched junction bases: 13. The CDR3 extends over 16 amino acids. Germline V gene data show CDR1 as LNHDA and CDR2 as SQIVND (reference sequence). CDR3 in amino acids: CASSPQGRTGVQTQYF. CDR3 nucleotides: TGTGCCAGTAGTCCCCAAGGCCGGACAGGGGTTCAGACCCAGTACTTC.

This chain joins TRBV19 and TRBJ2-2; D perhaps matches TRBD1 (5 bases). The CDR3 sequence is 18 residues long. Trimming cost V 0 bases and J 7 bases, with 21 bases left between them. Germline CDR1 LNHDA, CDR2 SQIVND (reference sequence). The CDR3 loop reads CASSIENRITRSGGELFF. CDR3 coding DNA: TGTGCCAGTAGTATAGAAAACAGGATTACAAGAAGTGGCGGGGAGCTGTTTTTT.

This chain connects TRBV18 to TRBJ1-1; 10 nucleotides line up with TRBD1. V lost 4 bases, J lost 3 bases, and 11 bases stayed unmatched. The CDR3 covers 17 residues. Germline V gene data show CDR1 as KGHSH and CDR2 as LQKENI. CDR3 in DNA: TGTGCCAGCTCACAACCGGGACAGGGGACTCTGGACACTGAAGCTTTCTTT. Its translation: CASSQPGQGTLDTEAFF.